Following are 26 T cell receptor beta chains from one sample sequenced in a study of OX40 agonist ivuxolimab in advanced cancers. Library generation was performed with the immunoSEQ multiplex PCR assay. Entries here come from immuneACCESS through TCRdb and include only in-frame sequences with V and J called. Some clones fail to appear in such tables; in the studies checked, an unresolved V gene covers under half of the shortfall, and the cause of the remainder is unknown. For this sample there are 65,000 to 80,000 clones; roughly nine tenths appear just once. Just under 1% of the sample rests with the top ten. The source material was CD4+ or CD8+ T cells sorted from blood, sampled in a trial of the OX40 agonist ivuxolimab. Every receptor here comes from an adult with an advanced solid tumor such as melanoma, head and neck, liver or kidney cancer.

A word on this clone: It is unclear where the CDR3 begins or ends on the DNA, so no DNA is shown, and the CDR3 is as TCRdb lists it. This chain links TRBV2 with TRBJ1-2. From germline, CDR1 is SNHLY and CDR2 FYNNEI. A total of 19 residues make up the CDR3, ends included. The CDR3 sequence: CASGLSPMATPSVSYGYTF.

This chain links TRBV11-2 with TRBJ2-3, with unresolved D. Germline loops: CDR1 SGHAT, CDR2 FQNNGV. CDR3 length: 15 amino acids. V shed 1 base and J shed 1 base, with 9 bases lying between them. The DNA for the CDR3 is TGTGCCAGCAGCTTAGCTAGGCGTGGCACAGATACGCAGTATTTT. Its protein is CASSLARRGTDTQYF.

This chain joins TRBV5-5 and TRBJ1-3; D is uncertain. Germline V lookup: CDR1 SGHKS, CDR2 YYEKEE (reference sequence). CDR3 length: 16 residues. V was trimmed by 0 bases and J by 0 bases, leaving 10 bases between them. This CDR3 reads CASSLDSYVSGNTIYF. The CDR3 DNA sequence: TGTGCCAGCAGCTTGGACAGTTACGTCTCTGGAAACACCATATATTTT.

The chain is built from TRBV30 and TRBJ2-7; D possibly uses TRBD1 or TRBD2 (5 bases each). Germline V lookup: CDR1 GTSNPN, CDR2 SVGIG (reference sequence). This CDR3 has 17 residues. With 2 bases removed from V and 2 bases from J, the gap between germline ends came to 22 bases. The CDR3 loop reads CAWSPGPFMGVAYEQYF. Written as DNA, the CDR3 is TGTGCCTGGAGTCCGGGACCCTTTATGGGGGTTGCCTACGAGCAGTACTTC.

V gene TRBV15 combines with J gene TRBJ2-3; D is perhaps TRBD1 (5 bases). CDR3 length equals 15 residues. The germline gives CDR1 LNHNV, CDR2 YYDKDF (reference sequence). V was pared by 0 bases and J by 4 bases, with 11 bases between. CDR3 protein: CATSRDRQPADTQYF. The CDR3 DNA sequence: TGTGCCACCAGCAGAGATCGACAGCCTGCAGATACGCAGTATTTT.

J is TRBJ2-3 and V is TRBV5-4; 11 bases align to TRBD2. Per the germline V gene, CDR1 is SGHNT and CDR2 is YYREEE (reference sequence). The CDR3 is 15 amino acids. The V and J ends lost 1 base and 5 bases, in that order; junction bases with no gene match: 3. This chain's CDR3 is CASSLLLAGEDTQYF. Written as DNA, the CDR3 is TGTGCCAGCAGCTTGTTACTAGCGGGAGAAGATACGCAGTATTTT.

This clone was seen just once. In nucleotides, the CDR3 is TGTGCCAGCAGAAGGGAAACTAGCGGCACAGATACGCAGTATTTT. Amino acids: CASRRETSGTDTQYF. The chain is built from TRBV6-5 and TRBJ2-3; 7 nucleotides match TRBD2. The CDR3 runs 15 residues. CDR1 and CDR2 (germline): MNHEY, SVGAGI. Trimming cost V 6 bases and J 1 base; bases outside gene matches: 7.

The chain recombines TRBV4-1 with TRBJ1-4; possibly TRBD1 for D (5 bases). Looked up from germline, CDR1 is MGHRA and CDR2 is YSYEKL. This CDR3 region has 12 residues. Trimming removed 5 bases at V and 7 bases at J, with 8 bases between. CDR3 bases: TGCGCCAGCAGCGGCAGGGCTGAAAAACTGTTTTTT. Its translation: CASSGRAEKLFF.

The gene calls are TRBV5-1 and TRBJ1-2, with 7 bases matching TRBD1. The V segment lost 1 base and the J segment 8 bases; nucleotides outside the gene matches: 5. This CDR3 region has 13 residues. CDR1 and CDR2 (germline): SGHRS, YFSETQ. CDR3 sequence reads: CASSLKTGDGYTF. CDR3 sequence (DNA): TGCGCCAGCAGCTTGAAAACAGGGGACGGCTACACCTTC.

The rearrangement uses TRBV19 and TRBJ1-5; possible D gene TRBD1, 6 bases. Germline V lookup: CDR1 LNHDA, CDR2 SQIVND (reference sequence). CDR3 size: 14 residues. The germline V and J ends were trimmed by 4 bases and 2 bases, with 9 bases remaining between them. Here the CDR3 DNA reads TGTGCCAGTAGTAAGGGGGTCGGCAATCAGCCCCAGCATTTT. Its translation: CASSKGVGNQPQHF.

V and J are TRBV6-5 and TRBJ2-3, with 11 bases fitting TRBD2. CDR1 is MNHEY, CDR2 SVGAGI, per germline. The CDR3 extends over 15 amino acids. Germline trimming cut 6 bases from V and 4 bases from J; bases unmatched to any gene: 6. The CDR3 reads CASRDSGGAADTQYF. The DNA for the CDR3 is TGTGCCAGCAGAGATAGCGGGGGGGCGGCAGATACGCAGTATTTT.

This clone was seen only a few times. The chain couples TRBV19 to TRBJ1-1; TRBD1 agrees at 7 bases. Germline-derived CDR1 and CDR2 are LNHDA and SQIVND (reference sequence). This CDR3 is 14 amino acids long. V was pared by 3 bases and J by 10 bases, with 11 bases of the junction left unmatched. The CDR3 protein is CASSIQGQFHGAFF. CDR3 DNA sequence: TGTGCCAGTAGTATCCAGGGACAGTTCCACGGAGCTTTCTTT.

The V and J genes are TRBV18 and TRBJ2-1, with D possibly TRBD1 on 5 matching bases. CDR1 and CDR2 from the germline V gene are KGHSH and LQKENI. Trimming removed 5 bases at V and 4 bases at J, with 15 bases between. The CDR3 is 15 residues long. DNA of the CDR3: TGTGCCAGCTCATCCCTCGGACAAGCTTACAATGAGCAGTTCTTC. As protein: CASSSLGQAYNEQFF.

This clone occurred once. The chain is built from TRBV19 and TRBJ1-2; the D is unclear. This CDR3 is 17 amino acids long. Trimming shortened V by 7 bases and J by 1 base, and 22 bases separated the two germline ends. In germline, CDR1 is LNHDA, CDR2 SQIVND (reference sequence). CDR3 bases: TGTGCCAGTACCCCCGCCCGGCAGGCGGGGAGTAACTATGGCTACACCTTC. This gives the protein CASTPARQAGSNYGYTF. The variable domain in full, with the rest retrieved from reference TRBV19 and TRBJ1-2, is DGGITQSPKYLFRKEGQNVTLSCEQNLNHDAMYWYRQDPGQGLRLIYYSQIVNDFQKGDIAEGYSVSREKKESFPLTVTSAQKNPTAFYLCASTPARQAGSNYGYTFGSGTRLTVV.

The gene calls are TRBV7-2 and TRBJ2-7, with 8 bases matching TRBD1. The CDR3 has 14 residues. V shed 5 bases and J 4 bases; nucleotides not matched to a gene: 7. CDR1 is SGHTA, CDR2 FQGNSA, per germline. CDR3 sequence: CASSPGTGNYEQYF. The DNA of the CDR3 is TGTGCCAGCAGCCCCGGGACAGGTAATTACGAGCAGTACTTC.

The rearrangement joins TRBV19 to TRBJ2-3, with TRBD2 matching 12 bases. V shed 1 base and J 5 bases; nucleotides not matched to a gene: 7. This CDR3 spans 17 amino acids. Germline V lookup: CDR1 LNHDA, CDR2 SQIVND (reference sequence). In nucleotides, the CDR3 is TGTGCCAGTAGTATAGGGCTAGCGGGGGGGCCCGAAGATACGCAGTATTTT. Its translation: CASSIGLAGGPEDTQYF.

The chain uses TRBV7-3 and TRBJ2-1; 11 bases are shared with TRBD2. Germline lookup yields CDR1 SGHTA and CDR2 FQGTGA. CDR3 length: 19 amino acids. The V segment lost 7 bases and the J segment 6 bases; nucleotides outside the gene matches: 20. The CDR3 sequence is CASTSPPGTSGSCGNEQFF. The CDR3 region has the DNA TGTGCCAGCACCTCCCCCCCCGGCACTAGCGGGAGTTGTGGCAATGAGCAGTTCTTC.

The CDR3 coding sequence is TGTGCCAGCAGTGAGAATATGGGACAAGGGAATGAAAAACTGTTTTTT. Residues: CASSENMGQGNEKLFF. The chain combines TRBV25-1 with TRBJ1-4, with D maybe TRBD1 (6 bases). The ends were cut back, 3 bases at V and 5 bases at J, with 16 bases in the middle. This CDR3 region has 16 residues. Germline loops: CDR1 MGHDK, CDR2 SYGVNS.

CDR3 nucleotide sequence: TGTGCCAGCAGCATCCCGGGATTGAACACTGAAGCTTTCTTT. This sequence encodes CASSIPGLNTEAFF. The chain employs TRBV6-1 and TRBJ1-1; D is unresolved. Between the trimmed V and J ends, which lost 6 bases and 0 bases, there was a span of 11 bases. Germline-derived CDR1 and CDR2 are MNHNS and SASEGT. This CDR3 region has 14 residues.

The J gene is TRBJ2-1, the V gene TRBV6-5; D is undetermined. Germline values: CDR1 MNHEY, CDR2 SVGAGI. V dropped 5 bases and J dropped 10 bases, with 9 bases sitting between them. This CDR3 region has 11 residues. Here the CDR3 reads CASSVSWEQFF. The CDR3 coding sequence is TGTGCCAGCAGTGTTAGCTGGGAGCAGTTCTTC.

The V call is TRBV4-1, the J call TRBJ2-6, with D perhaps TRBD1 (5 bases). V was shortened by 0 bases and J by 2 bases, with 17 bases between the two germline ends. Looked up from germline, CDR1 is MGHRA and CDR2 is YSYEKL. This CDR3 region has 19 residues. Here the CDR3 reads CASSQDGANRSPGANVLTF. CDR3 DNA: TGCGCCAGCAGCCAAGATGGGGCAAACAGGTCGCCTGGGGCCAACGTCCTGACTTTC.

This clone has only a few counts. The chain employs TRBV19 and TRBJ2-1, with D tentatively TRBD1 or TRBD2 (6 bases each). V shed 4 bases and J shed 4 bases, with 17 bases lying between them. The germline gives CDR1 LNHDA, CDR2 SQIVND (reference sequence). The length of the CDR3 is 16 residues. The CDR3 reads CASSRGPGGPYNEQFF. In nucleotides, the CDR3 is TGTGCCAGTAGTAGGGGACCCGGGGGCCCGTACAATGAGCAGTTCTTC.

V is TRBV6-1 and J is TRBJ2-3; tentative D call: TRBD1 (5 bases). Germline CDR1 reads MNHNS; CDR2 reads SASEGT. CDR3 length equals 11 residues. V was clipped by 11 bases and J by 1 base, with 7 bases between them. CDR3 nucleotide sequence: TGTGCCGCCAGGGGCACAGATACGCAGTATTTT. Its translation: CAARGTDTQYF.

This chain uses TRBV6-5 with TRBJ1-2; D is perhaps TRBD1 (6 bases). With 10 bases removed from V and 4 bases from J, the gap between germline ends came to 16 bases. This CDR3 has 13 residues. From germline, CDR1 is MNHEY and CDR2 SVGAGI. The CDR3, as DNA: TGTGCCACTAGCGCGGGGGGGGCCTATGGCTACACCTTC. Amino acid sequence: CATSAGGAYGYTF.

The chain is built from TRBV7-2 and TRBJ1-1; 7 bases are a match to TRBD1. The V gene's germline CDR1 is SGHTA and CDR2 FQGNSA. This CDR3 comprises 12 residues. The V segment lost 6 bases and the J segment 6 bases; nucleotides outside the gene matches: 4. The CDR3 here is CASRQGVAEAFF. The CDR3, as DNA: TGTGCCAGCAGGCAGGGGGTTGCTGAAGCTTTCTTT.

The rearrangement links TRBV11-3 to TRBJ2-1; perhaps D is TRBD1 or TRBD2 (5 bases each). The CDR3 runs to 15 residues. V gave up 4 bases and J gave up 4 bases, with 14 bases separating them. Germline V gene data show CDR1 as SGHNT and CDR2 as YENEEA. CDR3 amino acids: CASSSSGTNYNEQFF. CDR3 bases: TGTGCCAGCAGCTCCTCCGGGACGAATTACAATGAGCAGTTCTTC.